Shown below are 19 T cell receptor beta chains from a single sample sequenced in a study of response to subunit inactivated influenza vaccine. Via MiXCR, TCRdb re-called the RT-PCR reads, giving one row per CDR3 protein. The sample has 450,000 to 700,000 distinct CDR3 sequences; about 15% are singletons. The sample here was PBMCs from blood, taken about 13 days after vaccination. These receptors were obtained from a man in his fifties who received an inactivated influenza vaccine.

The chain combines TRBV29-1 with TRBJ2-1; 9 nucleotides align to TRBD2. The germline CDR1 and CDR2 sequences are SQVTM and ANQGSEA. The CDR3 has 15 amino acids. The junction had 15 bases not matched to a gene; V was cut back by 6 bases and J by 9 bases. CDR3 loop: CSVGSRLAGLGEQFF. In DNA, the CDR3 is TGCAGCGTCGGGTCGCGGCTAGCGGGACTGGGTGAGCAGTTCTTC.

CDR3 protein: CAIRQGRNEQYF. In DNA form, the CDR3 reads TGTGCCATCAGACAGGGGAGGAACGAGCAGTACTTC. The V call is TRBV10-3, the J call TRBJ2-7, with TRBD1 as a possible D gene (7 bases). The length of the CDR3 is 12 residues. Germline-derived CDR1 and CDR2 are ENHRY and SYGVKD. V lost 6 bases, J lost 5 bases, and 11 bases lay in between.

In this sample, this clonotype turned up many times. The J gene is TRBJ1-5, the V gene TRBV12-3 or TRBV12-4; 9 bases line up with TRBD1. The junction had 1 base not matched to a gene; V was cut back by 2 bases and J by 2 bases. The CDR3 is 15 residues long. The CDR3 sequence is CASSLTGGGNQPQHF. The CDR3 DNA sequence: TGTGCCAGCAGTTTAACAGGGGGCGGCAATCAGCCCCAGCATTTT.

This clonotype was seen more than once but under ten times. This sequence joins TRBV24-1 and TRBJ2-5; 11 bases align to TRBD1. Germline lookup yields CDR1 KGHDR and CDR2 SFDVKD. The junction had 4 bases not matched to a gene; V was cut back by 4 bases and J by 4 bases. The CDR3 is 15 amino acids. The CDR3 nucleotides are TGTGCCACCAGTGACGGGACAGGGGGACTAGAGACCCAGTACTTC. Protein: CATSDGTGGLETQYF.

This clonotype turned up a few times. The chain combines TRBV4-1 with TRBJ2-5; possibly TRBD1 or TRBD2 for D (5 bases each). V lost 1 base, J lost 6 bases, and 12 bases lay in between. Germline V gives CDR1 MGHRA, CDR2 YSYEKL. The CDR3 runs 14 residues. The CDR3 loop reads CASSQVHGAQTQYF. CDR3 bases: TGCGCCAGCAGCCAAGTTCACGGGGCGCAGACCCAGTACTTC.

This chain connects TRBV30 to TRBJ2-1; 9 positions match TRBD1. Germline V lookup: CDR1 GTSNPN, CDR2 SVGIG (reference sequence). The CDR3 extends over 14 amino acids. V shed 1 base and J 2 bases; nucleotides not matched to a gene: 0. DNA of the CDR3: TGTGCCTGGAGTGGGACAGGGGCCTACAATGAGCAGTTCTTC. The encoded protein is CAWSGTGAYNEQFF.

This clonotype showed up just a few times. The V call is TRBV9, the J call TRBJ2-2; D remains ambiguous. The CDR3 extends over 12 amino acids. The germline V and J ends were trimmed by 3 bases and 6 bases, with 6 bases remaining between them. The germline CDR1 and CDR2 sequences are SGDLS and YYNGEE. CDR3 protein: CASSAVPGELFF. For the CDR3, the DNA is TGTGCCAGCAGCGCCGTTCCCGGGGAGCTGTTTTTT.

V and J are TRBV4-2 and TRBJ1-6; 7 bases map to TRBD1. Germline values: CDR1 LGHNA, CDR2 YNFKEQ. V lost 1 base, J lost 4 bases, and 4 bases stayed unmatched. This CDR3 is 16 amino acids long. The CDR3 protein is CASSQAPGQYNSPLHF. CDR3 in DNA: TGTGCCAGCAGCCAAGCCCCGGGACAGTATAATTCACCCCTCCACTTT.

Comment on this clonotype: One junction end disagrees with the germline gene, perhaps due to a read error. The J gene is TRBJ1-1, the V gene TRBV4-2; TRBD1 might be the D (5 bases). Germline lookup yields CDR1 LGHNA and CDR2 YNFKEQ. CDR3 length: 13 amino acids. The CDR3 spells CVSRFDRNTEAFF. The CDR3 bases are TGTGTCAGCAGGTTTGACAGGAACACTGAAGCTTTCTTT.

The V and J genes are TRBV20-1 and TRBJ2-3, with 10 bases aligning to TRBD1. The CDR3 loop spans 14 amino acids. In germline, CDR1 is DFQATT, CDR2 SNEGSKA (reference sequence). V lost 4 bases to trimming and J lost 4 bases; unmatched junction nucleotides: 5. CDR3 in DNA: TGCAGTGCTACCGGGACAGGGGCATCAGATACGCAGTATTTT. Protein sequence: CSATGTGASDTQYF.

The CDR3 nucleotides read TGCGCCAGCAGCTTGGTTGGGCTCAATTTGGCAGATACGCAGTATTTT. Translated: CASSLVGLNLADTQYF. The chain is built from TRBV5-1 and TRBJ2-3; D unclear. Trimming took off 0 bases at V and 4 bases at J, with 15 bases between the two ends. CDR1 and CDR2 (germline): SGHRS, YFSETQ. CDR3 length: 16 amino acids.

This clonotype has a handful of counts. The chain couples TRBV11-2 to TRBJ2-5, with TRBD1 matching 9 bases. The CDR3 has 14 residues. Trimming cost V 5 bases and J 6 bases; bases outside gene matches: 7. The germline V gene has CDR1 SGHAT and CDR2 FQNNGV. CDR3 sequence: CASSQLQGAQTQYF. CDR3 DNA sequence: TGTGCCAGCAGCCAATTACAGGGGGCTCAGACCCAGTACTTC.

This clonotype is a singleton in its sample. The chain joins TRBV5-1 to TRBJ2-7; 13 positions match TRBD2. After removal of 4 bases from V and 2 bases from J, the junction contained 3 bases not matched to a gene. Germline V gene lookup returns CDR1 SGHRS and CDR2 YFSETQ. This CDR3 is built from 15 residues. This CDR3 reads CASSEGLAGPYEQYF. In DNA, the CDR3 is TGCGCCAGCAGCGAGGGACTAGCGGGGCCCTACGAGCAGTACTTC.

The gene calls are TRBV5-1 and TRBJ2-1, with a possible D match to TRBD2 (5 bases). The germline CDR1 and CDR2 sequences are SGHRS and YFSETQ. Trimming took 0 bases from V and 7 from J, leaving 14 bases between them. The CDR3 sequence is 15 residues long. In nucleotides, the CDR3 is TGCGCCAGCAGCTTGGCTGGACGGGAAGAGAATGAGCAGTTCTTC. Translation gives CASSLAGREENEQFF.

A few counts support this clonotype. J is TRBJ2-1 and V is TRBV19; TRBD1 agrees at 7 bases. The length of the CDR3 is 13 residues. J gave up 7 bases and V 5 bases, and 5 bases lay outside the gene matches. The V gene's germline CDR1 is LNHDA and CDR2 SQIVND (reference sequence). The CDR3 nucleotides are TGTGCCAGTAGTCCTCAGGACAGGAATGAGCAGTTCTTC. This encodes CASSPQDRNEQFF.

The CDR3 region is CASSLVSTAETQYF. In DNA form, the CDR3 reads TGTGCCAGCAGCTTAGTTAGCACAGCAGAGACCCAGTACTTC. J is TRBJ2-5 and V is TRBV7-9, with unresolved D. CDR3 length: 14 residues. Trimming removed 1 base from V and 4 bases from J, with 10 bases in between. Germline values: CDR1 SEHNR, CDR2 FQNEAQ (reference sequence).

This clonotype has just a few counts. The chain links TRBV4-1 to TRBJ2-6; 12 positions match TRBD2. The CDR3 is 21 residues long. Germline trimming cut 0 bases from V and 3 bases from J; bases unmatched to any gene: 12. In germline, CDR1 is MGHRA, CDR2 YSYEKL. The CDR3: CASSQELGLAGGHYGANVLTF. CDR3 DNA: TGCGCCAGCAGCCAAGAGTTGGGGCTAGCGGGGGGGCACTATGGGGCCAACGTCCTGACTTTC.

A single count supports this clonotype. The chain joins TRBV12-3 or TRBV12-4 to TRBJ1-2; D not resolved. There are 15 residues in the CDR3. With 6 bases removed from V and 1 base from J, the gap between germline ends came to 15 bases. CDR3 nucleotide sequence: TGTGCCAGCAGCCCCGGAAGGGTAGATAACTATGGCTACACCTTC. Its translation: CASSPGRVDNYGYTF.

This clonotype was counted a few times. The gene calls are TRBV7-3 and TRBJ2-1; 9 nucleotides match TRBD1. Trimming cost V 4 bases and J 7 bases; bases outside gene matches: 11. The length of the CDR3 is 16 residues. Germline loops: CDR1 SGHTA, CDR2 FQGTGA. This CDR3 reads CASSSTGQGDDNEQFF. CDR3 DNA: TGTGCCAGCAGCTCAACGGGACAGGGAGACGATAATGAGCAGTTCTTC.